These 7 T cell receptor beta chains originate from one sample sequenced in a study of shared clonotypes between healthy human individuals. Generated by immunoSEQ multiplex PCR, the TCRdb table keeps only in-frame clones and is missing some. The table has millions of clones, 85% to 95% seen once; the top ten hold more than 0.1%. Sequencing was performed on naive CD4+ T cells sorted from blood. Subset defined: CD45RA+ positively selected. The origin of the receptors is a man younger than 35 in good health.

The rearrangement links TRBV7-3 to TRBJ2-1; the D call may be TRBD1 or TRBD2 (5 bases each). The CDR3 length is 14 residues. V dropped 4 bases and J dropped 2 bases, with 9 bases sitting between them. CDR1 and CDR2 (germline): SGHTA, FQGTGA. This CDR3 is CASSWDGTYNEQFF. CDR3 coding DNA: TGTGCCAGCAGCTGGGACGGGACCTACAATGAGCAGTTCTTC.

Many counts were recorded for this clone. The chain has TRBV5-1 and TRBJ2-4; no clear D. Trimming removed 3 bases from V and 6 bases from J, with 4 bases in between. The germline V gene has CDR1 SGHRS and CDR2 YFSETQ. The CDR3 is made up of 11 amino acids. This chain's CDR3 is CASSSGNIQYF. Here the CDR3 DNA reads TGCGCCAGCAGCTCCGGAAACATTCAGTACTTC.

The CDR3 spells CASRDYPDEQFF. The CDR3 region has the DNA TGTGCCAGCAGGGACTACCCAGATGAGCAGTTCTTC. The chain is built from TRBV11-2 and TRBJ2-1; possibly TRBD2 for D (6 bases). CDR1 and CDR2 (germline): SGHAT, FQNNGV. The CDR3 is 12 residues long. V lost 6 bases and J 8 bases, leaving 11 bases between the germline ends. The whole variable domain, remainder taken from reference TRBV11-2 and TRBJ2-1, is EAGVAQSPRYKIIEKRQSVAFWCNPISGHATLYWYQQILGQGPKLLIQFQNNGVVDDSQLPKDRFSAERLKGVDSTLKIQPAKLEDSAVYLCASRDYPDEQFFGPGTRLTVL.

The rearrangement uses TRBV20-1 and TRBJ2-7; D not certain. Germline values: CDR1 DFQATT, CDR2 SNEGSKA (reference sequence). Trimming removed 2 bases at V and 4 bases at J, with 6 bases between. The CDR3 sequence is 11 residues long. Written as DNA, the CDR3 is TGCAGTGCTAGATCCCCTTACGAGCAGTACTTC. Encoded protein: CSARSPYEQYF.

The chain joins TRBV7-2 to TRBJ1-2, with 9 bases lining up with TRBD1. CDR1 and CDR2 (germline): SGHTA, FQGNSA. The CDR3 loop spans 13 amino acids. V lost 5 bases, J lost 6 bases, and 4 bases stayed unmatched. The CDR3 region is CASSPQGANGYTF. The CDR3 nucleotides are TGTGCCAGCAGCCCACAGGGGGCAAATGGCTACACCTTC.

The CDR3 is CASSQGLAGAGSNEQFF. CDR3 nucleotides: TGTGCCAGCAGCCAGGGACTAGCGGGAGCGGGGTCCAATGAGCAGTTCTTC. V is TRBV11-3 and J is TRBJ2-1, with 14 bases matching TRBD2. The CDR3 length is 17 residues. After removal of 5 bases from V and 6 bases from J, the junction contained 9 bases not matched to a gene. Germline CDR1 SGHNT, CDR2 YENEEA.

This chain uses TRBV29-1 with TRBJ2-5; the D gene is possibly TRBD2 (5 bases). V was shortened by 5 bases and J by 2 bases, with 12 bases between the two germline ends. The CDR3 totals 13 residues. CDR1 is SQVTM and CDR2 is ANQGSEA in the germline V gene. The CDR3: CSVLRELQETQYF. The CDR3 DNA is TGCAGCGTTTTAAGGGAGTTGCAAGAGACCCAGTACTTC.